A single sample gave rise to the 24 T cell receptor beta chains below, sequenced in a study of cytomegalovirus exposure and HLA in healthy donors. The PCR used 60 Vbeta and 13 Jbeta primers. Repertoires were generated with immunoSEQ multiplex PCR, while TCRdb's copy carries only in-frame clones and drops some. Altogether approximately 100,000 clones are present, roughly 82% being singletons, with the ten largest covering about 9.4%. Sequencing was carried out using PBMCs. The receptors shown here come from a man over 45 in good health and CMV-seronegative.

This chain connects TRBV6-1 to TRBJ1-2; 7 bases map to TRBD1. After removal of 3 bases from V and 1 base from J, the junction contained 2 bases not matched to a gene. Germline V gene data show CDR1 as MNHNS and CDR2 as SASEGT. This CDR3 region has 14 residues. The CDR3 region is CASSDRGFNYGYTF. The CDR3 coding sequence is TGTGCCAGCAGTGACAGGGGGTTTAACTATGGCTACACCTTC.

The rearrangement uses TRBV23-1 and TRBJ1-5; 9 positions agree with TRBD1. TRBV23-1 qualifies as an ORF whose function is uncertain. The CDR3 runs to 19 residues. V lost 6 bases, J lost 3 bases, and 18 bases stayed unmatched. The CDR3 DNA follows: TGCGCCAGCAGCCTAGTACCGGGACAGGGAAAGTCAGACAATCAGCCCCAGCATTTT. Its translation is CASSLVPGQGKSDNQPQHF.

The chain links TRBV7-2 to TRBJ1-2, with 9 bases that match TRBD1. Unmatched junction bases numbered 6, after V lost 6 bases and J lost 4 bases. From germline, CDR1 is SGHTA and CDR2 FQGNSA. This CDR3 is 14 amino acids long. The DNA of the CDR3 is TGTGCCAGCAGTTCTACAGGGGGCGCCTATGGCTACACCTTC. As protein: CASSSTGGAYGYTF.

The chain carries TRBV30 and TRBJ2-2; TRBD2 matches at 9 bases. The CDR3 sequence is 13 residues long. The trim removed 5 bases at V and 7 bases at J, leaving 5 bases unmatched. From germline, CDR1 is GTSNPN and CDR2 SVGIG (reference sequence). The CDR3 here is CAWAGLAGGELFF. The CDR3 DNA is TGTGCCTGGGCGGGACTAGCTGGCGGGGAGCTGTTTTTT.

The chain joins TRBV5-4 to TRBJ1-3; no clear D gene. Trimming cost V 0 bases and J 4 bases, with 8 bases left between them. Germline CDR1 is SGHNT and CDR2 is YYREEE (reference sequence). This CDR3 spans 14 amino acids. The CDR3 spells CASSLGLDGNTIYF. CDR3 DNA sequence: TGTGCCAGCAGCTTGGGGCTAGACGGAAACACCATATATTTT.

V gene TRBV5-1 combines with J gene TRBJ1-1; 11 positions agree with TRBD1. V was clipped by 2 bases and J by 2 bases; unmatched bases: 5. CDR1 and CDR2 (germline): SGHRS, YFSETQ. The CDR3 is 16 residues long. CDR3 nucleotide sequence: TGCGCCAGCAGCTTCCGGACAGGGGGCTCCAACACTGAAGCTTTCTTT. It is translated as CASSFRTGGSNTEAFF.

The chain carries TRBV13 and TRBJ1-4; D is perhaps TRBD1 (6 bases). The CDR3 length is 13 residues. Germline V gene data show CDR1 as PRHDT and CDR2 as FYEKMQ (reference sequence). Trimming left V 3 bases short and J 14 bases short, with 16 bases between. The CDR3 DNA is TGTGCCAGCAGCTTGGTAGGGGGAAATAGGCTGTTTTTT. It specifies CASSLVGGNRLFF.

This clone was detected a few times. Other DNA variants within this sample encode the same CDR3. V and J are TRBV30 and TRBJ2-7; D gene uncertain. The germline CDR1 and CDR2 sequences are GTSNPN and SVGIG (reference sequence). V was pared by 2 bases and J by 4 bases, with 9 bases between. This CDR3 has 12 amino acids. This chain's CDR3 is CAWSLTDYEQYF. Here the CDR3 DNA reads TGTGCCTGGAGTTTAACAGATTACGAGCAGTACTTC.

This CDR3 is CASSSTRRNGYTF. CDR3 DNA: TGTGCCAGCAGTTCAACACGGCGGAATGGCTACACCTTC. The rearrangement joins TRBV6-5 to TRBJ1-2; D is ambiguous. Trimming removed 4 bases from V and 6 bases from J, with 12 bases in between. The CDR3 covers 13 residues. The germline V gene has CDR1 MNHEY and CDR2 SVGAGI.

The chain uses TRBV15 and TRBJ1-2; no reliable D call. V was clipped by 0 bases and J by 6 bases, with 11 bases between them. From germline, CDR1 is LNHNV and CDR2 YYDKDF (reference sequence). This CDR3 is built from 14 residues. CDR3 in DNA: TGTGCCACCAGCAGAGAAGGGCGGAGGGATGGCTACACCTTC. Translating gives CATSREGRRDGYTF.

The V call is TRBV5-6, the J call TRBJ2-2; 10 positions agree with TRBD2. With 4 bases clipped from V and 6 bases from J, the junction kept 9 bases outside the gene matches. Looked up from germline, CDR1 is SGHDT and CDR2 is YYEEEE. The CDR3 sequence is 16 residues long. CDR3 in amino acids: CASSPERGGPPGELFF. The CDR3 DNA follows: TGTGCCAGCAGCCCCGAGCGGGGGGGGCCTCCCGGGGAGCTGTTTTTT. The whole variable domain, filled in from reference TRBV5-6 and TRBJ2-2, reads DAGVTQSPTHLIKTRGQQVTLRCSPKSGHDTVSWYQQALGQGPQFIFQYYEEEERQRGNFPDRFSGHQFPNYSSELNVNALLLGDSALYLCASSPERGGPPGELFFGEGSRLTVL.

The chain has TRBV7-2 and TRBJ2-1; TRBD2 is a possible D gene (6 bases). V was cut by 1 base and J by 7 bases, with 14 bases left in between. The CDR3 contains 15 residues. CDR1 is SGHTA, CDR2 FQGNSA, per germline. The CDR3 nucleotides are TGTGCCAGCAGCTTAGTGGCAAGGGGAGGTAATGAGCAGTTCTTC. Its translation is CASSLVARGGNEQFF.

As DNA, the CDR3 is TGCGCCAGCAGCCCCGACAGGGTGGAGACCCAGTACTTC. Amino acid sequence: CASSPDRVETQYF. V is TRBV5-1 and J is TRBJ2-5, with 7 nucleotides matching TRBD1. V gave up 4 bases and J gave up 5 bases; unmatched junction bases: 5. The CDR3 totals 13 residues. Germline V lookup: CDR1 SGHRS, CDR2 YFSETQ. The variable domain in full, with the rest retrieved from reference TRBV5-1 and TRBJ2-5, is KAGVTQTPRYLIKTRGQQVTLSCSPISGHRSVSWYQQTPGQGLQFLFEYFSETQRNKGNFPGRFSGRQFSNSRSEMNVSTLELGDSALYLCASSPDRVETQYFGPGTRLLVL.

The rearrangement uses TRBV27 and TRBJ2-2, with D maybe TRBD1 (6 bases). The CDR3 spans 15 residues. The germline V gene has CDR1 MNHEY and CDR2 SMNVEV (reference sequence). With 5 bases removed from V and 4 bases from J, the gap between germline ends came to 14 bases. CDR3 sequence (DNA): TGTGCCAGCAGTAAACAGGGAGTGGTCACCGGGGAGCTGTTTTTT. Translation: CASSKQGVVTGELFF.

The chain combines TRBV4-1 with TRBJ2-5; D not resolved. The CDR3 is made up of 11 amino acids. V shed 1 base and J shed 5 bases, with 2 bases lying between them. Germline V gene lookup returns CDR1 MGHRA and CDR2 YSYEKL. The CDR3 nucleotides are TGCGCCAGCAGCCAAGCGGAGACCCAGTACTTC. This encodes CASSQAETQYF.

This clone was picked up a small number of times. This chain joins TRBV10-3 and TRBJ1-1; D might be TRBD1 (5 bases). The CDR3 has 15 amino acids. The V gene lost 0 bases and the J gene lost 0 bases, with 8 bases spanning the gap. CDR1 and CDR2 (germline): ENHRY, SYGVKD. The CDR3 reads CAISESTDMNTEAFF. CDR3 nucleotide sequence: TGTGCCATCAGTGAGTCGACGGACATGAACACTGAAGCTTTCTTT.

The V and J genes are TRBV14 and TRBJ2-7; tentative D call: TRBD2 (5 bases). Trimming removed 5 bases from V and 5 bases from J, with 13 bases in between. This CDR3 spans 13 amino acids. The germline CDR1 and CDR2 sequences are SGHDN and FVKESK. CDR3 amino acids: CASSARLFHEQYF. CDR3 bases: TGTGCCAGCAGCGCCCGACTATTCCACGAGCAGTACTTC. The variable domain in full, with the rest retrieved from reference TRBV14 and TRBJ2-7, is EAGVTQFPSHSVIEKGQTVTLRCDPISGHDNLYWYRRVMGKEIKFLLHFVKESKQDESGMPNNRFLAERTGGTYSTLKVQPAELEDSGVYFCASSARLFHEQYFGPGTRLTVT.

The gene calls are TRBV14 and TRBJ2-3; TRBD2 agrees at 8 bases. The CDR3 is made up of 16 amino acids. Germline assignment: CDR1 SGHDN and CDR2 FVKESK. V lost 0 bases to trimming and J lost 6 bases; unmatched junction nucleotides: 8. CDR3 sequence (DNA): TGTGCCAGCAGCCAAGAACTAGCGGTATCCCCGGATACGCAGTATTTT. This translates into CASSQELAVSPDTQYF.

This chain connects TRBV7-3 to TRBJ2-2, with D tentatively TRBD1 (5 bases). Germline V lookup: CDR1 SGHTA, CDR2 FQGTGA. V was shortened by 2 bases and J by 3 bases, with 13 bases between the two germline ends. The CDR3 extends over 16 amino acids. As DNA, the CDR3 is TGTGCCAGCAGCTTACGCTCAGGGTTTGACACCGGGGAGCTGTTTTTT. Translating it yields CASSLRSGFDTGELFF.

J is TRBJ2-7 and V is TRBV6-5, with D tentatively TRBD2 (5 bases). Germline CDR1 MNHEY, CDR2 SVGAGI. The V and J ends lost 2 bases and 9 bases respectively, with 14 bases between them. The CDR3 has 13 amino acids. The CDR3 DNA follows: TGTGCCAGCAGTTACATAGGAGGAAGCGGGCAGTACTTC. Translated: CASSYIGGSGQYF.

The chain couples TRBV15 to TRBJ1-2, with TRBD1 identical over 7 bases. CDR3 length equals 15 residues. Germline values: CDR1 LNHNV, CDR2 YYDKDF (reference sequence). V was clipped by 0 bases and J by 4 bases; unmatched bases: 5. The CDR3 here is CATSRDRGGSYGYTF. The CDR3 DNA follows: TGTGCCACCAGCAGAGATAGAGGGGGCAGCTATGGCTACACCTTC.

The rearrangement links TRBV5-6 to TRBJ1-1; D is possibly TRBD1 (5 bases). The V gene's germline CDR1 is SGHDT and CDR2 YYEEEE. The length of the CDR3 is 14 residues. The V end was cut by 4 bases, the J end by 3 bases, with 13 bases between. The CDR3 bases are TGTGCCAGCAGCCGTCGGGGGGGGTACACTGAAGCTTTCTTT. It yields the protein CASSRRGGYTEAFF.

V gene TRBV11-2 combines with J gene TRBJ1-1; D might be TRBD1 (6 bases). Germline CDR1 reads SGHAT; CDR2 reads FQNNGV. This CDR3 has 14 amino acids. V was cut by 4 bases and J by 9 bases, with 18 bases left in between. The CDR3 DNA is TGTGCCAGCAGCTCCAACCAGAAAACAGGGAAAGCTTTCTTT. Translating gives CASSSNQKTGKAFF.

This sequence joins TRBV27 and TRBJ1-2; possibly TRBD1 for D (6 bases). Germline V CDR1 and CDR2: MNHEY, SMNVEV (reference sequence). Trimming removed 4 bases from V and 7 bases from J, with 22 bases in between. The CDR3 runs to 16 residues. CDR3 protein: CASSYLDSWGSGGYTF. CDR3 DNA sequence: TGTGCCAGCAGTTACCTGGACAGTTGGGGTTCGGGTGGCTACACCTTC.